This record looks at one T cell receptor (beta chain) sequence and its context. Its antigen has not been determined. Spanning cysteine to phenylalanine, the CDR3 consists of 11 amino acids. Only the protein is on record. Sequencing relied on a NextSeq 550. The Human TCR Profiling Kit (MiLaboratory) was used to make UMI-labeled 5' RACE TRB cDNA libraries. The full amount of extracted RNA was used for cDNA synthesis, and the full amount of resulting cDNA was used for PCR amplification. The libraries were made side by side, with each library going through the same number of PCR cycles. In the original analysis: About 53,000 +/- 9,400 unique UMI-labeled TRB cDNA molecules per library were extracted with MIGEC and MiXCR, with at least two reads per UMI required. On average, about 40,000 +/- 10,000 functional in-frame TRB CDR3 nucleotide clonotypes lacking stop codons were found per library. After each sample was downsampled to 5000 UMI-labeled TRB molecules, VDJtools was used to calculate diversity metrics such as normalized Shannon-Wiener and Chao1. VDJtools was used to calculate clonotype-size-weighted physicochemical properties of the central five CDR3 residues, namely interaction energy, strength, volume and Kidera factor 4. Each entry corresponds to one CDR3 protein sequence from reads that TCRdb reprocessed, and DNA is not given. TCRdb, rather than the study authors, made the V and J calls. For this sample, the table gives roughly 30,000 distinct CDR3 sequences. The biggest ten clones account for 10% of the sample.

The source of the sample is a study of CXCR3-negative and CXCR3-positive naive CD8 T cells (dated by TCRdb to between 2018 and 2020). Regarding the research as a whole: In total, about 130 million TRB reads were obtained, which works out to roughly 1.5 +/- 0.3 million reads per library. Diversity and physicochemical repertoire analyses covered some ten donors pooled from two independent experiments. The TRBV-TRBJ cluster analysis covered naive subsets from 5 donors and memory cells from 3 donors.

Each CD8+ T cell subset was flow-sorted in triplicate, with fewer than 350,000 cells per subset placed directly into RLT lysis buffer. Peripheral blood mononuclear cells were isolated from buffy coats using standard density gradient centrifugation. Total RNA was extracted from sorted cells using an RNeasy Mini Kit. The investigation overall reported the following: Repertoire diversity was comparably high in both naive subsets but much lower in memory CD8+ T cells. Surface CD5, linked to self-reactivity in mice, was comparable between naive subsets; TCR interaction strength was therefore also inferred from TRB CDR3 physicochemical properties. Naive CXCR3-negative and CXCR3-positive cells from the same donor showed similar TRBV-TRBJ usage, whereas memory cells showed distinct patterns. Freshly isolated PBMCs were used for most assays because CXCR3 expression partially decreased after cryopreservation.

The origin of this receptor is a human donor in good health. Some clones in this sample may be carry-over from other donors' samples. Material: memory CD8+ T cells from blood. In light of the paper, this sample's cell subset or site label describes: conventional CD8+ memory T cells (TMEM), sorted as controls. Recombination linked TRBV12-3 or TRBV12-4 to TRBJ2-1; TCRdb's D call of TRBD2 is untestable without DNA. CDR3 reads: CASSPLAGEFF.